Shown below are 8 T cell receptor beta chains from a single sample sequenced in a study of identical twins. TCRdb reprocessed the 5' RACE reads with MiXCR, giving one entry per CDR3 protein. The table lists a few hundred thousand distinct CDR3 sequences, roughly 20% of them singletons. Material for sequencing was naive T cells sorted from blood. The receptors derive from a man aged 45-65 years in good health.

The CDR3 loop reads CASSLWDCGANVLTF. The CDR3 DNA sequence: TGCGCCAGCAGCTTGTGGGACTGTGGGGCCAACGTCCTGACTTTC. The chain links TRBV5-1 to TRBJ2-6; D perhaps matches TRBD2 (6 bases). Per germline, CDR1 SGHRS and CDR2 YFSETQ. Trimming shortened V by 1 base and J by 3 bases, and 8 bases separated the two germline ends. The CDR3 totals 15 residues. Supplemented by reference TRBV5-1 and TRBJ2-6, the full variable domain reads KAGVTQTPRYLIKTRGQQVTLSCSPISGHRSVSWYQQTPGQGLQFLFEYFSETQRNKGNFPGRFSGRQFSNSRSEMNVSTLELGDSALYLCASSLWDCGANVLTFGAGSRLTVL.

The J gene is TRBJ1-2, the V gene TRBV12-3 or TRBV12-4; D is unresolved. Trimming pared 2 bases from V and 8 bases from J, leaving 15 bases between. The CDR3 runs 14 residues. The CDR3 DNA reads as TGTGCCAGCAGTTTACCTGGGAACCCGGGGGGCTACACCTTC. This translates into CASSLPGNPGGYTF.

The chain carries TRBV20-1 and TRBJ2-3; 11 bases match TRBD2. V lost 3 bases to trimming and J lost 1 base; unmatched junction nucleotides: 6. In germline, CDR1 is DFQATT, CDR2 SNEGSKA (reference sequence). The CDR3 runs to 16 residues. This chain's CDR3 is CSARLAGGGGTDTQYF. The CDR3 DNA is TGCAGTGCTAGGCTAGCGGGGGGCGGGGGCACAGATACGCAGTATTTT.

The chain employs TRBV20-1 and TRBJ1-4; the D gene is possibly TRBD1 (6 bases). In germline, CDR1 is DFQATT, CDR2 SNEGSKA (reference sequence). The CDR3 runs 13 residues. V lost 7 bases and J lost 8, with 17 bases in between. The DNA for the CDR3 is TGCAGTGTTAAGTTGGGGGCAGAAGAAAAACTGTTTTTT. Its translation: CSVKLGAEEKLFF.

This clonotype came up a few times. The rearrangement joins TRBV20-1 to TRBJ2-1; 9 nucleotides agree with TRBD2. V lost 0 bases, J lost 0 bases, and 3 bases stayed unmatched. Looked up from germline, CDR1 is DFQATT and CDR2 is SNEGSKA (reference sequence). The CDR3 spans 16 residues. The CDR3 is CSARETSGSSYNEQFF. The CDR3 coding sequence is TGCAGTGCTAGAGAGACTAGCGGAAGCTCCTACAATGAGCAGTTCTTC.

The J gene is TRBJ2-3, the V gene TRBV7-8, with 9 positions matching TRBD2. J was trimmed by 2 bases and V by 1 base; bases with no gene match: 4. Germline assignment: CDR1 SGHVS and CDR2 FQNEAQ. The CDR3 runs 16 residues. CDR3 sequence (DNA): TGTGCCAGCAGCTTAGTGGCTAGCGGGGACACAGATACGCAGTATTTT. Its translation: CASSLVASGDTDTQYF. Using reference TRBV7-8 and TRBJ2-3 for the parts outside the CDR3, the full variable domain is GAGVSQSPRYKVAKRGQDVALRCDPISGHVSLFWYQQALGQGPEFLTYFQNEAQLDKSGLPSDRFFAERPEGSVSTLKIQRTQQEDSAVYLCASSLVASGDTDTQYFGPGTRLTVL.

This clonotype appeared a few times. The V gene is TRBV20-1, the J gene TRBJ2-1; 10 nucleotides line up with TRBD2. Germline V CDR1 and CDR2: DFQATT, SNEGSKA (reference sequence). The length of the CDR3 is 16 residues. The V and J ends lost 5 bases and 2 bases, in that order; junction bases with no gene match: 9. CDR3 in DNA: TGCAGTGCTGGACGAAGCGGGAGGGCCACCTACAATGAGCAGTTCTTC. This gives the protein CSAGRSGRATYNEQFF.

The rearrangement links TRBV4-3 to TRBJ2-1; no clear D. CDR3 length: 15 residues. Trimming shortened V by 1 base and J by 0 bases, and 7 bases separated the two germline ends. Germline V gene sequence: CDR1 LGHNA, CDR2 YSLEER. The CDR3 DNA follows: TGCGCCAGCAGCCAAGTTATGTTCTCCTACAATGAGCAGTTCTTC. This gives the protein CASSQVMFSYNEQFF.